Below are 23 T cell receptor beta chains sequenced from a single sample in a study of T cells expressing NK-cell markers. Reprocessing the 5' RACE reads, TCRdb reports a single entry for every CDR3 protein and omits DNA. The sample yields about 410,000 distinct CDR3 sequences, of which the top ten take up 9.5% to 12%. Sequencing was performed on blood T cells: a sorted CD56 or NKG2C T cell subset, CD4+ or CD8+ T cells, or bulk PBMC T cells (not recorded which). All receptors come from a woman aged 45-65 years in good health.

This chain uses TRBV4-1 with TRBJ2-5; TCRdb picks TRBD2, but there is no DNA to check that call. Germline V gene sequence: CDR1 MGHRA, CDR2 YSYEKL. This CDR3 contains 17 residues. CDR3 region: CASSHGLAGGPGETQYF.

The chain is built from TRBV6-1 and TRBJ2-1; absent DNA, TCRdb's TRBD1 call cannot be checked. The CDR3 has 16 residues. Germline V lookup: CDR1 MNHNS, CDR2 SASEGT. The CDR3 here is CASSASGTGVYNEQFF.

V is TRBV5-1 and J is TRBJ2-5. The CDR3 spans 15 residues. CDR1 SGHRS and CDR2 YFSETQ come from the germline V gene. The CDR3 reads CASRNLRTDQETQYF. The full variable domain, in which reference TRBV5-1 and TRBJ2-5 provide the parts outside the CDR3, is KAGVTQTPRYLIKTRGQQVTLSCSPISGHRSVSWYQQTPGQGLQFLFEYFSETQRNKGNFPGRFSGRQFSNSRSEMNVSTLELGDSALYLCASRNLRTDQETQYFGPGTRLLVL.

This rearrangement joins TRBV6-6 to TRBJ2-6; TCRdb selects TRBD1, and the lack of DNA leaves this call unchecked. The CDR3 totals 15 residues. The germline gives CDR1 MNHNY, CDR2 SVGAGI (reference sequence). The CDR3 loop reads CASSAGVGGANVLTF.

CDR3 sequence: CASSQGQPQHF. The chain joins TRBV14 to TRBJ1-5. Germline-derived CDR1 and CDR2 are SGHDN and FVKESK. The CDR3 has 11 residues.

The gene calls are TRBV7-9 and TRBJ2-5; the TRBD1 assignment by TCRdb is unverifiable without DNA. Germline V lookup: CDR1 SEHNR, CDR2 FQNEAQ (reference sequence). The CDR3 length is 13 residues. The CDR3 loop reads CASSPRDMETQYF.

The V and J genes are TRBV20-1 and TRBJ2-1; TCRdb returns TRBD2, unconfirmable since there is no DNA. The CDR3 sequence is 11 residues long. Germline V gene lookup returns CDR1 DFQATT and CDR2 SNEGSKA (reference sequence). CDR3 region: CSAREPGLAIF.

The CDR3 is CASSLAGRATYEQYF. The chain couples TRBV5-1 to TRBJ2-7; TCRdb lists TRBD2, though no DNA is available to test this call. In germline, CDR1 is SGHRS, CDR2 YFSETQ. The CDR3 totals 15 residues.

The chain is built from TRBV29-1 and TRBJ2-1; lacking DNA, the TRBD1 call made by TCRdb goes unchecked. CDR3 length: 15 residues. The germline gives CDR1 SQVTM, CDR2 ANQGSEA. This CDR3 reads CSVLTGGALAHGQFF.

Here the CDR3 reads CASSFRDSSYEQYF. The chain links TRBV2 to TRBJ2-7; TCRdb reports TRBD1, a call that lacks DNA to check it against. This CDR3 region has 14 residues. CDR1 SNHLY and CDR2 FYNNEI come from the germline V gene.

This chain uses TRBV27 with TRBJ2-6. Germline values: CDR1 MNHEY, CDR2 SMNVEV (reference sequence). The CDR3 extends over 15 amino acids. CDR3 sequence: CASSFNGAGANVLTF.

The gene calls are TRBV4-1 and TRBJ1-5; there is no DNA to check the TCRdb D call of TRBD1. The CDR3 is made up of 14 amino acids. The germline gives CDR1 MGHRA, CDR2 YSYEKL. The CDR3 protein is CASSLPGGYEPQHF.

J is TRBJ2-2 and V is TRBV18; lacking DNA, the TRBD1 call made by TCRdb goes unchecked. CDR3 length equals 17 residues. Germline V gene data show CDR1 as KGHSH and CDR2 as LQKENI. The CDR3 spells CASSPLPGQGLTGELFF.

The chain employs TRBV7-9 and TRBJ2-5. Per the germline V gene, CDR1 is SEHNR and CDR2 is FQNEAQ (reference sequence). This CDR3 spans 14 amino acids. The chain's CDR3 is CASSLIGTTGTQYF.

The chain has TRBV19 and TRBJ2-7; TCRdb's D gene call, TRBD1, goes unchecked for lack of DNA. Germline CDR1 is LNHDA and CDR2 is SQIVND (reference sequence). This CDR3 region has 17 residues. The CDR3 here is CASSMTSLSGTSYEQYF.

The chain has TRBV20-1 and TRBJ2-1; TCRdb lists TRBD2, though no DNA is available to test this call. The CDR3 runs to 14 residues. Germline assignment: CDR1 DFQATT and CDR2 SNEGSKA (reference sequence). CDR3: CSALTGLANNEQFF.

The gene calls are TRBV5-1 and TRBJ1-2; TCRdb's D call, TRBD1, is unchecked because there is no DNA. Per the germline V gene, CDR1 is SGHRS and CDR2 is YFSETQ. The CDR3 is made up of 15 amino acids. The CDR3 here is CASNPIGGQGYGYTF.

The rearrangement joins TRBV5-1 to TRBJ2-2; there is no DNA to check the TCRdb D call of TRBD1. This CDR3 is 14 amino acids long. Germline V gives CDR1 SGHRS, CDR2 YFSETQ. The CDR3 reads CASRGPGEGGELFF.

The chain joins TRBV12-3 or TRBV12-4 to TRBJ2-5. The CDR3 contains 13 residues. The CDR3 is CASSFYSAETQYF.

V gene TRBV18 combines with J gene TRBJ2-4; TCRdb's D gene call, TRBD1, goes unchecked for lack of DNA. This CDR3 region has 14 residues. Germline loops: CDR1 KGHSH, CDR2 LQKENI. The CDR3 reads CASSPSAGDRFQYF.

The V call is TRBV2, the J call TRBJ1-2; without DNA, the TCRdb call of TRBD1 cannot be checked. Germline loops: CDR1 SNHLY, CDR2 FYNNEI. This CDR3 is 14 amino acids long. The CDR3 loop is CASSEAGTAYGYTF.

The chain carries TRBV30 and TRBJ1-2; as DNA is missing, the TRBD1 call by TCRdb cannot be tested. This CDR3 region has 14 residues. CDR1 and CDR2 (germline): GTSNPN, SVGIG (reference sequence). CDR3 sequence: CAWSVKGAPRGYTF.

The chain couples TRBV7-9 to TRBJ2-2; the TCRdb D gene call, TRBD1, has no DNA to confirm it. This CDR3 spans 16 amino acids. CDR1 SEHNR and CDR2 FQNEAQ come from the germline V gene (reference sequence). The CDR3 protein is CASSLGVAPNTGELFF.